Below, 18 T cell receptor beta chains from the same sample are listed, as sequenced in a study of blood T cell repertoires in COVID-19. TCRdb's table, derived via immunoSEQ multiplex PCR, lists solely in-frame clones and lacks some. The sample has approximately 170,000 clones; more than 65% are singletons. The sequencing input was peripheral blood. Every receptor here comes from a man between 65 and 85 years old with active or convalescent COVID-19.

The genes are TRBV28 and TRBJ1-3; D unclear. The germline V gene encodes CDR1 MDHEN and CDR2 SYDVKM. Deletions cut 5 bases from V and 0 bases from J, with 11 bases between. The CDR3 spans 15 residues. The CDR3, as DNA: TGTGCCAGCAGTGAGGCGGGAAGCTCTGGAAACACCATATATTTT. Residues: CASSEAGSSGNTIYF.

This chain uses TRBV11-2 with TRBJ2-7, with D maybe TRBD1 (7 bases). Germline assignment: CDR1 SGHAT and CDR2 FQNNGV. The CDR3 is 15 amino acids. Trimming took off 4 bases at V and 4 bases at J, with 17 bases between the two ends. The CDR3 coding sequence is TGTGCCAGCAGCTATCCCGGGGGACAGATGTACGAGCAGTACTTC. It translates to CASSYPGGQMYEQYF. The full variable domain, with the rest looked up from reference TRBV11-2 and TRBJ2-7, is EAGVAQSPRYKIIEKRQSVAFWCNPISGHATLYWYQQILGQGPKLLIQFQNNGVVDDSQLPKDRFSAERLKGVDSTLKIQPAKLEDSAVYLCASSYPGGQMYEQYFGPGTRLTVT.

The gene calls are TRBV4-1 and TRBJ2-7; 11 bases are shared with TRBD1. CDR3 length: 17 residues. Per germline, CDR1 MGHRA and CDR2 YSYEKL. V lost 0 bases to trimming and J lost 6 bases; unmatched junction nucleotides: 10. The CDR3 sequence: CASSQDSGDRGIFEQYF. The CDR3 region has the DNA TGCGCCAGCAGCCAAGATAGCGGGGACAGGGGGATCTTCGAGCAGTACTTC.

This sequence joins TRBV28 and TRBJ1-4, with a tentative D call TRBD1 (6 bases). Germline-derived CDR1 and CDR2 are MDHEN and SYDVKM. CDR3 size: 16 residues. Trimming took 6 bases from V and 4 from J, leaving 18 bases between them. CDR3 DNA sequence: TGTGCCAGCAGGGACAGTATATACAGGGTTAATGAAAAACTGTTTTTT. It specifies CASRDSIYRVNEKLFF.

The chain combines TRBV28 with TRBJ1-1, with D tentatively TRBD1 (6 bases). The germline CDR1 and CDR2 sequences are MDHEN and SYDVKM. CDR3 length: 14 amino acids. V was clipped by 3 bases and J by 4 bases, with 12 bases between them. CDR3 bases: TGTGCCAGCAGTTTTCAGGGGCCCGGCACTGAAGCTTTCTTT. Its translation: CASSFQGPGTEAFF. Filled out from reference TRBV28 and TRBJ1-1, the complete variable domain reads DVKVTQSSRYLVKRTGEKVFLECVQDMDHENMFWYRQDPGLGLRLIYFSYDVKMKEKGDIPEGYSVSREKKERFSLILESASTNQTSMYLCASSFQGPGTEAFFGQGTRLTVV.

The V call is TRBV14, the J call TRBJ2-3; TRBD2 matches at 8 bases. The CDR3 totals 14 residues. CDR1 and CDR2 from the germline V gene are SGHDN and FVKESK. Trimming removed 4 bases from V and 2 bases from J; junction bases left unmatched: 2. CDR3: CASSRGGPTDTQYF. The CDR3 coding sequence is TGTGCCAGCAGCCGCGGGGGGCCCACAGATACGCAGTATTTT.

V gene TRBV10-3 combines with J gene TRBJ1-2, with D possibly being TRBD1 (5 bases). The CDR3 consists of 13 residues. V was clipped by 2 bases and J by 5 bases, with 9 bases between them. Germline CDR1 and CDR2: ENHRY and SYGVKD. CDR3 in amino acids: CAISERQGYGYTF. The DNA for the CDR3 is TGTGCCATCAGTGAGAGGCAGGGATATGGCTACACCTTC.

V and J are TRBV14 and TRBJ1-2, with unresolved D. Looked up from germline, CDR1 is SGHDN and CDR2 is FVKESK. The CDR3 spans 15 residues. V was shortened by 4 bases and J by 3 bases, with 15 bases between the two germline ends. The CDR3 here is CASSRGRQRDYGYTF. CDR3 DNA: TGTGCCAGCAGCCGCGGAAGGCAACGGGACTATGGCTACACCTTC.

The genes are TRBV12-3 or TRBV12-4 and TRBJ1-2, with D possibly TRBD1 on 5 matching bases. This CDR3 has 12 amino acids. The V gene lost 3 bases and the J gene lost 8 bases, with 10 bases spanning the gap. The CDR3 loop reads CASSFGGSGYTF. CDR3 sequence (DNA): TGTGCCAGCAGTTTTGGGGGGAGCGGCTACACCTTC.

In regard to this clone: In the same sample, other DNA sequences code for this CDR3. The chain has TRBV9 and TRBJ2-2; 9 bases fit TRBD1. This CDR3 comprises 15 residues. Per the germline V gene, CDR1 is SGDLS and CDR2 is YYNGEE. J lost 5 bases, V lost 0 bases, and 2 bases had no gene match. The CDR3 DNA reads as TGTGCCAGCAGCGTAGAGACAGGGGGGACCGGGGAGCTGTTTTTT. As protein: CASSVETGGTGELFF.

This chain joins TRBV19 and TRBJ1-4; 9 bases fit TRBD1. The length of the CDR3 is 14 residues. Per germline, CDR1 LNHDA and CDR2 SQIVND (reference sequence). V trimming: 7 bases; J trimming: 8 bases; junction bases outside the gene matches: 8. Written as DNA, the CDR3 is TGTGCCAGTATCGGACAGGGGTCAAGAGAAAAACTGTTTTTT. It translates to CASIGQGSREKLFF.

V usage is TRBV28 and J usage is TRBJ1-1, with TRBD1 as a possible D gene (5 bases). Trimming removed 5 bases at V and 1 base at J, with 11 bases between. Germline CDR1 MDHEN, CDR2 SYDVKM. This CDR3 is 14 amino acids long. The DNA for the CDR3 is TGTGCCAGCAGTCTCGGACACCCGAACACTGAAGCTTTCTTT. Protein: CASSLGHPNTEAFF.

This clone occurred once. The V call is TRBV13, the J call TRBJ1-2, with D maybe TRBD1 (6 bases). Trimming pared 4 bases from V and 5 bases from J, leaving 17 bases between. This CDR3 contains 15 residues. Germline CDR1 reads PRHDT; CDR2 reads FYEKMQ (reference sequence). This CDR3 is CASSYSGGQVYGYTF. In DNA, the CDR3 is TGTGCCAGCAGCTATAGTGGGGGACAAGTATATGGCTACACCTTC.

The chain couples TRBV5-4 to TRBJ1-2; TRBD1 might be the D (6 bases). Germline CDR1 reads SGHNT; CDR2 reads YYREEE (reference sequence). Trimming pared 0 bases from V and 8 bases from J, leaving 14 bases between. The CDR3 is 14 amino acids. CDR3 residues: CASSLDRVALGYTF. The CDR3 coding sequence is TGTGCCAGCAGCTTGGACAGGGTCGCGTTGGGCTACACCTTC.

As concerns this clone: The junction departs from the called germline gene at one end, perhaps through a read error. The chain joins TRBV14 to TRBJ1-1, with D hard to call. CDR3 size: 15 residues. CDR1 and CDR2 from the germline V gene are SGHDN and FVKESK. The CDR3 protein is CASTQGVLMNTEAFF. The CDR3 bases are TGTGCCAGCACCCAAGGAGTTTTAATGAACACTGAAGCTTTCTTT.

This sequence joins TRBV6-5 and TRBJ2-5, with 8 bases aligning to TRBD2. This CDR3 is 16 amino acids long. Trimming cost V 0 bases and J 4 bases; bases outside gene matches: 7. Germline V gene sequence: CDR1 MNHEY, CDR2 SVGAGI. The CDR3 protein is CASSYSIGRGGETQYF. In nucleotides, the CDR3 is TGTGCCAGCAGTTACTCCATCGGGAGGGGGGGAGAGACCCAGTACTTC.

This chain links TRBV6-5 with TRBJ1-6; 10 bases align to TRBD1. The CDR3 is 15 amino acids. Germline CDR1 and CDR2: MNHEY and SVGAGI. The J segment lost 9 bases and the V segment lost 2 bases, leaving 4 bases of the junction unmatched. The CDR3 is CASSYGTGVSSPLHF. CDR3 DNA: TGTGCCAGCAGTTACGGGACAGGGGTCAGTTCACCCCTCCACTTT.

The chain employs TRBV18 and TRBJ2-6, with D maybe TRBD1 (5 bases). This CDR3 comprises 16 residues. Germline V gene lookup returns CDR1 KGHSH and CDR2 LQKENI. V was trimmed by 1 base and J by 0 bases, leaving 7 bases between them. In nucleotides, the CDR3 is TGTGCCAGCTCACCACTCGACAGCTCTGGGGCCAACGTCCTGACTTTC. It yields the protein CASSPLDSSGANVLTF.